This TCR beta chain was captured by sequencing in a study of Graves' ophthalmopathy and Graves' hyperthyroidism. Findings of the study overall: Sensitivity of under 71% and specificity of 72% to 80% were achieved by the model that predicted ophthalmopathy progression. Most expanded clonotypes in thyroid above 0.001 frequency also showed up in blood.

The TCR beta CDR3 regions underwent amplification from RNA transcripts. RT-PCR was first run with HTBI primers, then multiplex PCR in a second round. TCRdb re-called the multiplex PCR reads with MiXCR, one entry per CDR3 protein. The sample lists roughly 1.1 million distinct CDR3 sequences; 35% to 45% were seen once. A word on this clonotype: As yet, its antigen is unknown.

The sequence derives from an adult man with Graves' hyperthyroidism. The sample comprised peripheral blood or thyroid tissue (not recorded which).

The CDR3 DNA is TGTGCCAGCAGGGAACTAGAACACGAGCAGTACTTC. Translation gives CASRELEHEQYF. The rearrangement joins TRBV2 to TRBJ2-7; D perhaps matches TRBD2 (5 bases). Germline V gene sequence: CDR1 SNHLY, CDR2 FYNNEI. The CDR3 length is 12 residues. V was shortened by 6 bases and J by 5 bases, with 11 bases between the two germline ends.